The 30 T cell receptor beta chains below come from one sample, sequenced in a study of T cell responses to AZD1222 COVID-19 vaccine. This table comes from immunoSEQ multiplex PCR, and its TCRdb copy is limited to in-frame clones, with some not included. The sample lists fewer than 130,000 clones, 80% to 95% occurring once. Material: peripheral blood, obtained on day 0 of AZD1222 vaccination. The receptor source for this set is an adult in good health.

The chain's CDR3 is CASSLSSTGIDEQYF. CDR3 nucleotides: TGTGCCAGCAGTTTATCCTCCACAGGGATCGACGAGCAGTACTTC. The chain is built from TRBV27 and TRBJ2-7; possible D gene TRBD1, 6 bases. Per the germline V gene, CDR1 is MNHEY and CDR2 is SMNVEV (reference sequence). V shed 0 bases and J shed 5 bases, with 14 bases lying between them. CDR3 length: 15 amino acids.

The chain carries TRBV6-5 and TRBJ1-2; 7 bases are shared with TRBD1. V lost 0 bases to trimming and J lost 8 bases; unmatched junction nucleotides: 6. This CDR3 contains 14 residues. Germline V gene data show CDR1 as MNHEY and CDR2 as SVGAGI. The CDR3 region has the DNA TGTGCCAGCAGTTACTCCGGGACAGAAAACGGCTACACCTTC. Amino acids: CASSYSGTENGYTF.

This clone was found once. CDR3: CASSQGAATGGYTF. The CDR3 DNA reads as TGTGCCAGCAGCCAGGGGGCGGCCACCGGTGGCTACACCTTC. The rearrangement uses TRBV7-9 and TRBJ1-2, with 8 bases fitting TRBD1. The V segment lost 5 bases and the J segment 7 bases; nucleotides outside the gene matches: 9. The CDR3 sequence is 14 residues long. Germline V gene data show CDR1 as SEHNR and CDR2 as FQNEAQ (reference sequence).

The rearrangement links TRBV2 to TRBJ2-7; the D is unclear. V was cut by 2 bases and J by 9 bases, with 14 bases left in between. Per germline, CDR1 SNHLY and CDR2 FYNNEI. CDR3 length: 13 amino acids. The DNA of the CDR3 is TGTGCCAGCAGTGAAAACGCGCCCCTCCGGCAGTACTTC. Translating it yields CASSENAPLRQYF.

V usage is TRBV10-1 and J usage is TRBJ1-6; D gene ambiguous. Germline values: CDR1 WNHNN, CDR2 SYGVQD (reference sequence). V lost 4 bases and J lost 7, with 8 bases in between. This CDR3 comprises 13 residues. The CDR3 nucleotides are TGCGCCAGCAGTGGCGACGGGAATTCACCCCTCCACTTT. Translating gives CASSGDGNSPLHF.

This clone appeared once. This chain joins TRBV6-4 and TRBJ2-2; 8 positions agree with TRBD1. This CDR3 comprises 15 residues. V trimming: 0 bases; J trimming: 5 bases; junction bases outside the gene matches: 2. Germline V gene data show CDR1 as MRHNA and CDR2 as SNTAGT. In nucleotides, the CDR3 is TGTGCCAGCAGTGACTCGGACAGGGATACCGGGGAGCTGTTTTTT. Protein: CASSDSDRDTGELFF.

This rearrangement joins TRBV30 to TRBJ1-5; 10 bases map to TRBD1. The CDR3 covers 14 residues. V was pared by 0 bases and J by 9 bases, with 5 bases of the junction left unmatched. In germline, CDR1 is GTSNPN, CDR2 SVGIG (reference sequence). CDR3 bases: TGTGCCTGGAGTGTACGACAGGGGGCTAGGCCCCAGCATTTT. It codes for CAWSVRQGARPQHF.

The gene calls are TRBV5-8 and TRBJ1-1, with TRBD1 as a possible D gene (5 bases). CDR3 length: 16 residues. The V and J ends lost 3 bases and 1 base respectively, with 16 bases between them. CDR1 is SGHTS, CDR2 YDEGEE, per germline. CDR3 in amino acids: CASSSWRPRENTEAFF. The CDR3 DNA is TGTGCCAGCAGCTCATGGCGGCCCAGGGAGAACACTGAAGCTTTCTTT. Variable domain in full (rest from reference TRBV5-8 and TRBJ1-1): EAGVTQSPTHLIKTRGQQATLRCSPISGHTSVYWYQQALGLGLQFLLWYDEGEERNRGNFPPRFSGRQFPNYSSELNVNALELEDSALYLCASSSWRPRENTEAFFGQGTRLTVV.

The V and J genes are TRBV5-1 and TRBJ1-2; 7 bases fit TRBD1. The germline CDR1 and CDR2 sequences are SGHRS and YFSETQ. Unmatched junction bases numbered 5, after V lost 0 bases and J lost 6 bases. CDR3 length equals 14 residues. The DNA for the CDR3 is TGCGCCAGCAGCTTGGGACAGGGAGGGGATGGCTACACCTTC. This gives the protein CASSLGQGGDGYTF.

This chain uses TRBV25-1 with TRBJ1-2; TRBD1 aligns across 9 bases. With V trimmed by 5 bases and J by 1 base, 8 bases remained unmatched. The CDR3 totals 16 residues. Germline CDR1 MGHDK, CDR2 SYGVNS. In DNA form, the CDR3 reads TGTGCCAGCAGTACCCTCCAGGACAGGGGTAACTATGGCTACACCTTC. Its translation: CASSTLQDRGNYGYTF.

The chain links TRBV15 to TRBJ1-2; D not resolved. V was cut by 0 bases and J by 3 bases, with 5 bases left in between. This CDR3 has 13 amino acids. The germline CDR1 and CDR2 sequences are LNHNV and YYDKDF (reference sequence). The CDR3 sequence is CATSREGYYGYTF. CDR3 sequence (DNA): TGTGCCACCAGCAGAGAAGGGTACTATGGCTACACCTTC.

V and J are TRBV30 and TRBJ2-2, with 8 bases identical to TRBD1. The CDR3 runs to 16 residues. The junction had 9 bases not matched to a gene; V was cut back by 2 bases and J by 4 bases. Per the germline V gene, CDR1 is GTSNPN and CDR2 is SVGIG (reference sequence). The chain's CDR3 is CAWSSVRGLFTGELFF. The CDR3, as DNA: TGTGCCTGGAGTAGTGTCAGGGGGCTATTCACCGGGGAGCTGTTTTTT.

The CDR3 DNA follows: TGTGCCAGTGCGGCGTCCGGCAGGGTGTACGAGCAGTACTTC. Residues: CASAASGRVYEQYF. This rearrangement joins TRBV2 to TRBJ2-7; D perhaps matches TRBD1 (5 bases). Trimming cost V 9 bases and J 4 bases, with 19 bases left between them. CDR1 SNHLY and CDR2 FYNNEI come from the germline V gene. The CDR3 is 14 residues long. Variable domain in full (rest from reference TRBV2 and TRBJ2-7): EPEVTQTPSHQVTQMGQEVILRCVPISNHLYFYWYRQILGQKVEFLVSFYNNEISEKSEIFDDQFSVERPDGSNFTLKIRSTKLEDSAMYFCASAASGRVYEQYFGPGTRLTVT.

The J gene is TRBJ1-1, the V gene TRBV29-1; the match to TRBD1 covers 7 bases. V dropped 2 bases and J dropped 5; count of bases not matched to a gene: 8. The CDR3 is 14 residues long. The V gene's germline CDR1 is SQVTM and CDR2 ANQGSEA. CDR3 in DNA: TGCAGCGTTGAAAAACAGGCCAGGGGGACTGAAGCTTTCTTT. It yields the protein CSVEKQARGTEAFF.

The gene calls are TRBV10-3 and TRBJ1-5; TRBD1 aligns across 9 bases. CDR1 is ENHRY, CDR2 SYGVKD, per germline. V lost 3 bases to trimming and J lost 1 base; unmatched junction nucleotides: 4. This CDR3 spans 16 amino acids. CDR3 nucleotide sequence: TGTGCCATCAGTGACGGGGGACAGGGAAGCAATCAGCCCCAGCATTTT. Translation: CAISDGGQGSNQPQHF.

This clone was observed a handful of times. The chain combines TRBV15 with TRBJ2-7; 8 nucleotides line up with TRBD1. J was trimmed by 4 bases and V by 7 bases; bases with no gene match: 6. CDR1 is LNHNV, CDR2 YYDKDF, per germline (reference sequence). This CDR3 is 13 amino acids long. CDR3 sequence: CATTPGTGYEQYF. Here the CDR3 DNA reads TGTGCCACCACTCCCGGGACAGGATACGAGCAGTACTTC.

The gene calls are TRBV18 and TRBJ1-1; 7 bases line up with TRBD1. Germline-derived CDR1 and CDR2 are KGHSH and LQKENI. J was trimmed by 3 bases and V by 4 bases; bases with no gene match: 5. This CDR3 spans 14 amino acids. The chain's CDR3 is CASSLRDSYTEAFF. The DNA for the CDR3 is TGTGCCAGCTCACTTCGGGACAGCTACACTGAAGCTTTCTTT.

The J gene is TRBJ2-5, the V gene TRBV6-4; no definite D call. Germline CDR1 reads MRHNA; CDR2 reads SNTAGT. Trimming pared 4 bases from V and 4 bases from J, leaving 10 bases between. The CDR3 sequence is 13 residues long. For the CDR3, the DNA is TGTGCCAGCAGTGCTGTCTCCGGAGAGACCCAGTACTTC. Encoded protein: CASSAVSGETQYF.

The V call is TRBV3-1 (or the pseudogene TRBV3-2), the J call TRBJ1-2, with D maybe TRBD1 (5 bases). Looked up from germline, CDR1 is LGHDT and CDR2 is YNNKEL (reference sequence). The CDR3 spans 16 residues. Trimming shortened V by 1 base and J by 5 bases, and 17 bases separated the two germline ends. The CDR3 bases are TGTGCCAGCAGCCAAGTACCTCCCAAAGGGGTATATGGCTACACCTTC. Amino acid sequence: CASSQVPPKGVYGYTF.

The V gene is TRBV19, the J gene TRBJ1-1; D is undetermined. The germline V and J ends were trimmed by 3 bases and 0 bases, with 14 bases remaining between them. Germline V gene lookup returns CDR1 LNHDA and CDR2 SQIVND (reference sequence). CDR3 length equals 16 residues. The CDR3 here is CASSILAGSMNTEAFF. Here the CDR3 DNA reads TGTGCCAGTAGTATTTTAGCGGGCAGCATGAACACTGAAGCTTTCTTT. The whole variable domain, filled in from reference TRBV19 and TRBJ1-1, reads DGGITQSPKYLFRKEGQNVTLSCEQNLNHDAMYWYRQDPGQGLRLIYYSQIVNDFQKGDIAEGYSVSREKKESFPLTVTSAQKNPTAFYLCASSILAGSMNTEAFFGQGTRLTVV.

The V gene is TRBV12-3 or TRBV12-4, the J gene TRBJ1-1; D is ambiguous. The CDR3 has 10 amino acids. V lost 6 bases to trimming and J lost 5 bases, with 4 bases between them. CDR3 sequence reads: CASRGTEAFF. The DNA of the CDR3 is TGTGCCAGCAGAGGGACTGAAGCTTTCTTT.

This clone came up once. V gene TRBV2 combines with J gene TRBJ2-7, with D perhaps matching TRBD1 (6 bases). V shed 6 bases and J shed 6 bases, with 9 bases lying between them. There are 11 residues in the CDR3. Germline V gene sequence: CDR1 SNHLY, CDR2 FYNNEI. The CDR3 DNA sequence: TGTGCCAGCAGCAGGGGCGGCGAGCAGTACTTC. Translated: CASSRGGEQYF. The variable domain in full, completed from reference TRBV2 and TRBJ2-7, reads EPEVTQTPSHQVTQMGQEVILRCVPISNHLYFYWYRQILGQKVEFLVSFYNNEISEKSEIFDDQFSVERPDGSNFTLKIRSTKLEDSAMYFCASSRGGEQYFGPGTRLTVT.

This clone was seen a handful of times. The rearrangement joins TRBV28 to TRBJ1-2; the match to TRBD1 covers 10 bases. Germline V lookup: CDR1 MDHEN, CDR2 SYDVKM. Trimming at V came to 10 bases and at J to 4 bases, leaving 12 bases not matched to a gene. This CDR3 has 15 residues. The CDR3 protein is CATSTGTGASYGYTF. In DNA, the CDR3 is TGTGCCACTTCTACCGGGACAGGGGCTTCCTATGGCTACACCTTC.

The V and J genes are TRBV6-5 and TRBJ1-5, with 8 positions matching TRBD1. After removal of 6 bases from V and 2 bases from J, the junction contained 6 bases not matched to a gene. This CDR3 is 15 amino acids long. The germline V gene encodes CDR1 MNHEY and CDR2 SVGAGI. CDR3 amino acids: CASSRTGKGNQPQHF. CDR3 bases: TGTGCCAGCAGCCGGACAGGGAAGGGCAATCAGCCCCAGCATTTT.

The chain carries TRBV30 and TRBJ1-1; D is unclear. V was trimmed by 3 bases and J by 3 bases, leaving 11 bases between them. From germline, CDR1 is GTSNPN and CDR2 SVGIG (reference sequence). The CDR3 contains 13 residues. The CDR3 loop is CAWRAWAYTEAFF. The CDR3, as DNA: TGTGCCTGGAGGGCATGGGCCTACACTGAAGCTTTCTTT.

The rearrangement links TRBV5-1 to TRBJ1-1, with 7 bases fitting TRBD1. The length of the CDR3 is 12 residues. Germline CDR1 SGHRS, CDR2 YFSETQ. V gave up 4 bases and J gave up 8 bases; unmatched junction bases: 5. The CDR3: CASSLSQGEAFF. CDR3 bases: TGCGCCAGCAGCCTATCACAGGGGGAAGCTTTCTTT.

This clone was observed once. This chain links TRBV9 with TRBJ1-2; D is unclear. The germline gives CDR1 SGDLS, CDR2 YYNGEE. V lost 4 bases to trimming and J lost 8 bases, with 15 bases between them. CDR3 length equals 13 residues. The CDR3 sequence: CASSSPPGQGYTF. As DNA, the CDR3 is TGTGCCAGCAGCTCCCCCCCCGGGCAAGGCTACACCTTC.

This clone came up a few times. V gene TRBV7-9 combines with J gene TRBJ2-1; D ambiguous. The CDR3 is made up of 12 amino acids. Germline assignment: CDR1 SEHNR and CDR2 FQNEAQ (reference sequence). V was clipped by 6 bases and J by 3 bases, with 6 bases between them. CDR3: CASRGFYNEQFF. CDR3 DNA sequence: TGTGCCAGCAGGGGCTTCTACAATGAGCAGTTCTTC.

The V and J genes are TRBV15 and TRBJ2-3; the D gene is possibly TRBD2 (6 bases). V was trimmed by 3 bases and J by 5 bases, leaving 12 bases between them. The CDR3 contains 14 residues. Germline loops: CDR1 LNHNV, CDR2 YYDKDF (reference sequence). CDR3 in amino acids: CATSRGGVQDTQYF. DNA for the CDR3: TGTGCCACCAGCAGGGGCGGGGTTCAAGATACGCAGTATTTT. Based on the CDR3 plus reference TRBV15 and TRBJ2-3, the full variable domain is DAMVIQNPRYQVTQFGKPVTLSCSQTLNHNVMYWYQQKSSQAPKLLFHYYDKDFNNEADTPDNFQSRRPNTSFCFLDIRSPGLGDTAMYLCATSRGGVQDTQYFGPGTRLTVL.

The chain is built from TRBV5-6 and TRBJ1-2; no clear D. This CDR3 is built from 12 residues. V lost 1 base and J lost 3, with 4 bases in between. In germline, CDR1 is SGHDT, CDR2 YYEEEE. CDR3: CASSLQHYGYTF. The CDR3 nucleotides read TGTGCCAGCAGCTTGCAGCACTATGGCTACACCTTC.